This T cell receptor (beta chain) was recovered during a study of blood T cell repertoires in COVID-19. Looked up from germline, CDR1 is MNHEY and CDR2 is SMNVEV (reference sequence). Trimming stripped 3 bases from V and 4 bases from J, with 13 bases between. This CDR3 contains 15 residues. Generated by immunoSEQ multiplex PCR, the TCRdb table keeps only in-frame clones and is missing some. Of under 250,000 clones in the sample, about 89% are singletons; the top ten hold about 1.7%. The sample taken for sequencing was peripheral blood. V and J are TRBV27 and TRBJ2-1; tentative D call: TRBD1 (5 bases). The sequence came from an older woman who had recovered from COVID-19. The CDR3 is CASSFTPPGYNEQFF. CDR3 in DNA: TGTGCCAGCAGTTTCACCCCCCCAGGGTACAATGAGCAGTTCTTC.